This is a list of T cell receptor beta chains from one sample in a study of tumour-infiltrating T cells in Burkitt lymphoma. Sequencing used immunoSEQ multiplex PCR; TCRdb keeps in-frame clones, though not all of them. The sample includes roughly 15,000 clones, 65% to 90% of them seen just once. Material for sequencing was tumor tissue. The receptors derive from a human donor with diffuse large B-cell lymphoma. Each CDR3 is given with its conserved first and last residue. The D gene is left open where the match is weak. The size field is filled for only some rows; it gives once, few, many or a size class.

V,size,J,D,CDR3,DNA
TRBV15,-,TRBJ2-1,-,CATSRVEESSYNEQFF,TGTGCCACCAGCAGAGTAGAAGAGAGCTCCTACAATGAGCAGTTCTTC
TRBV19,-,TRBJ2-7,-,CASSNWNAHYEQYF,TGTGCCAGTAGTAACTGGAACGCACACTACGAGCAGTACTTC
TRBV2,-,TRBJ1-1,-,CASSVVQVEAFF,TGTGCCAGCAGTGTTGTACAGGTTGAGGCTTTCTTT
TRBV7-4,-,TRBJ1-1,-,CASTRRTSLPNTEAFF,TGTGCCAGCACACGACGGACCAGCTTGCCGAACACTGAAGCTTTCTTT
TRBV19,-,TRBJ1-2,-,CATKAGFNYGYTF,TGTGCCACCAAGGCGGGGTTCAACTATGGCTACACCTTC
TRBV7-9,-,TRBJ1-1,-,CASSLGGFEAFF,TGTGCCAGCAGCTTAGGCGGTTTTGAAGCTTTCTTT
TRBV5-6,few,TRBJ2-1,-,CASSLDLLSTYNEQFF,TGTGCCAGCAGCCTCGACTTACTGTCTACCTACAATGAGCAGTTCTTC
TRBV10-1,-,TRBJ2-2,-,CASSFGSAETGELFF,TGCGCCAGCAGTTTCGGGTCAGCAGAAACCGGGGAGCTGTTTTTT
TRBV5-1,-,TRBJ1-1,-,CASSLDWLLATEAFF,TGCGCCAGCAGCTTGGATTGGTTGCTGGCCACTGAAGCTTTCTTT
TRBV5-4,-,TRBJ1-3,-,CASSRGDAGNTIYF,TGTGCCAGCAGCAGGGGGGACGCTGGAAACACCATATATTTT
TRBV5-1,-,TRBJ2-1,TRBD2,CASSFAPLGTSNEQFF,TGCGCCAGCAGCTTCGCACCGTTGGGGACTAGTAATGAGCAGTTCTTC
TRBV5-4,-,TRBJ1-5,TRBD1,CASSFLRPGQGGNQPQHF,TGTGCCAGCAGCTTCCTCAGACCGGGACAGGGGGGGAATCAGCCCCAGCATTTT
TRBV5-1,-,TRBJ2-1,-,CASSLEGESYNEQFF,TGCGCCAGCAGCTTGGAGGGGGAGTCCTACAATGAGCAGTTCTTC
TRBV15,-,TRBJ2-1,TRBD2,CATSSGLAGNEQFF,TGTGCCACCAGCAGCGGACTAGCGGGTAATGAGCAGTTCTTC
TRBV5-1,-,TRBJ1-1,-,CASSTSNAVLDTEAFF,TGCGCCAGCAGCACCTCCAATGCGGTGTTGGACACTGAAGCTTTCTTT
TRBV5-6,-,TRBJ1-5,-,CASSSGREYGQPQHF,TGTGCCAGCAGCTCAGGCAGGGAATACGGCCAGCCCCAGCATTTT
TRBV27,-,TRBJ2-7,-,CASSLSYPGLSYEQYF,TGTGCCAGCAGTTTATCCTACCCGGGACTCTCCTACGAGCAGTACTTC
TRBV19,-,TRBJ2-7,-,CASASAYEQYF,TGTGCCAGCGCCAGCGCCTACGAGCAGTACTTC
TRBV10-3,-,TRBJ2-7,TRBD1,CAISPGQGGYEQYF,TGTGCCATCAGTCCAGGACAGGGAGGCTACGAGCAGTACTTC
TRBV5-1,-,TRBJ2-7,-,CASSLASGDEQYF,TGCGCCAGCAGCTTGGCCTCAGGGGACGAGCAGTACTTC
TRBV7-6,-,TRBJ2-3,TRBD2,CASSLAYPGTSGLDTQYF,TGTGCCAGCAGCTTAGCTTATCCCGGGACTAGCGGGTTAGATACGCAGTATTTT
TRBV7-9,-,TRBJ1-4,TRBD1,CASSHPGQREKLFF,TGTGCCAGCAGTCACCCGGGACAGCGAGAAAAACTGTTTTTT